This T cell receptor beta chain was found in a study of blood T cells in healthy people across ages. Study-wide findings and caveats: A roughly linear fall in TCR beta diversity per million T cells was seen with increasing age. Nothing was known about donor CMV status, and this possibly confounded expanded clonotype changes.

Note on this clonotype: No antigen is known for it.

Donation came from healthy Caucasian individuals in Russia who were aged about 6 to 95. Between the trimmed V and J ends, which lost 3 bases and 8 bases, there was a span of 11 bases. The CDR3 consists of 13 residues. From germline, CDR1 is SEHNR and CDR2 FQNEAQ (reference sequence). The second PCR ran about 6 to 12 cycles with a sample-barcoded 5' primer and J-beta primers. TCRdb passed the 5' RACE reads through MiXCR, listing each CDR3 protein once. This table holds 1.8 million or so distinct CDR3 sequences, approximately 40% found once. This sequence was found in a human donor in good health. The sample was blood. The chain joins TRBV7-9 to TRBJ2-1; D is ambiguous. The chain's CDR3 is CASSLNTGDEQFF. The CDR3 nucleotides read TGTGCCAGCAGCTTGAACACTGGGGATGAGCAGTTCTTC.